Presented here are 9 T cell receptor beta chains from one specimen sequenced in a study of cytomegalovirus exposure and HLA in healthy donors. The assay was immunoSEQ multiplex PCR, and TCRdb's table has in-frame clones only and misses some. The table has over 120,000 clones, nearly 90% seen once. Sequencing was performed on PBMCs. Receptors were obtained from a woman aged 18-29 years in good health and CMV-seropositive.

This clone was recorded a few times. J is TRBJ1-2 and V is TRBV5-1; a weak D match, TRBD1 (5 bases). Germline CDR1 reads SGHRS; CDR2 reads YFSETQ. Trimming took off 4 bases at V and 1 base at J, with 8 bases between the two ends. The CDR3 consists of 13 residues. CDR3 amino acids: CASSHDSNYGYTF. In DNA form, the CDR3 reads TGCGCCAGCAGCCACGACAGTAACTATGGCTACACCTTC.

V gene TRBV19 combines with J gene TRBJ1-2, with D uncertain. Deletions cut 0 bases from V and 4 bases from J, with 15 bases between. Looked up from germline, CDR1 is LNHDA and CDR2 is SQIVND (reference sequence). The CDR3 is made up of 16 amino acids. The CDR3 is CASSIEVETIGYGYTF. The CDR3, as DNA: TGTGCCAGTAGTATAGAGGTTGAGACTATCGGCTATGGCTACACCTTC. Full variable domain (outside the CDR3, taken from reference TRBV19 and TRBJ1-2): DGGITQSPKYLFRKEGQNVTLSCEQNLNHDAMYWYRQDPGQGLRLIYYSQIVNDFQKGDIAEGYSVSREKKESFPLTVTSAQKNPTAFYLCASSIEVETIGYGYTFGSGTRLTVV.

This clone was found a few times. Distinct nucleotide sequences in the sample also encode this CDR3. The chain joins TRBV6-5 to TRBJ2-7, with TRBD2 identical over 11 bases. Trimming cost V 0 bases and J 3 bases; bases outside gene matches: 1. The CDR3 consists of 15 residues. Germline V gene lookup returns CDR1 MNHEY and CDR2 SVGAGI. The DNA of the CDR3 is TGTGCCAGCAGTTACTCAACTAGCGGGGGCTACGAGCAGTACTTC. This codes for CASSYSTSGGYEQYF.

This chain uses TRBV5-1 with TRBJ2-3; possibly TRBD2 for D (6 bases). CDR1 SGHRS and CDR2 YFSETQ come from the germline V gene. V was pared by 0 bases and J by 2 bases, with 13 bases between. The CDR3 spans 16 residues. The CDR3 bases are TGCGCCAGCAGCTTGGCGGCGGGGATGTACACAGATACGCAGTATTTT. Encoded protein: CASSLAAGMYTDTQYF.

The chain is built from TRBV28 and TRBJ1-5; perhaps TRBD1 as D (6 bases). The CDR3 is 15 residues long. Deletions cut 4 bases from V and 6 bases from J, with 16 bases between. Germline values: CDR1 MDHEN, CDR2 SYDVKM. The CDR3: CASSSRRGAGQPQHF. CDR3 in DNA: TGTGCCAGCAGTTCTCGGCGGGGGGCAGGTCAGCCCCAGCATTTT.

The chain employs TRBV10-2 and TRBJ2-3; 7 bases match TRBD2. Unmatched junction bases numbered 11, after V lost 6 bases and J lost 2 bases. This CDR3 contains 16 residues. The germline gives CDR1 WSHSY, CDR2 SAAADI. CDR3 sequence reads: CASSDWAGEYTDTQYF. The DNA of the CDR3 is TGCGCCAGCAGCGACTGGGCGGGGGAATACACAGATACGCAGTATTTT.

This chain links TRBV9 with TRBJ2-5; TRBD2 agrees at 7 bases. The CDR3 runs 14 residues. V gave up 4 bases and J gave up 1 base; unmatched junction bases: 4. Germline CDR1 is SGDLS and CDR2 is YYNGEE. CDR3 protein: CASSLGGSQETQYF. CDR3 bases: TGTGCCAGCAGCTTGGGGGGGAGCCAAGAGACCCAGTACTTC.

The CDR3 is CASRELAGGPYEQFF. The CDR3 region has the DNA TGTGCCAGCAGAGAGCTAGCGGGGGGGCCCTATGAGCAGTTCTTC. The V and J genes are TRBV6-1 and TRBJ2-1; 12 positions agree with TRBD2. Trimming at V came to 6 bases and at J to 8 bases, leaving 8 bases not matched to a gene. Germline V gene sequence: CDR1 MNHNS, CDR2 SASEGT. The CDR3 runs 15 residues.

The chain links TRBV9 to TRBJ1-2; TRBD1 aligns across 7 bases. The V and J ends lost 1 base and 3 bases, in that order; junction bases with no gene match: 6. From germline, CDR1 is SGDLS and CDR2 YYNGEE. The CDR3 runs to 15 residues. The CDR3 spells CASSVRGRDDYGYTF. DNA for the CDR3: TGTGCCAGCAGCGTAAGGGGGCGCGATGACTATGGCTACACCTTC.